Listed here is a single T cell receptor (beta chain). Its antigen is not known. This record belongs to a study of T cells in localized non-small cell lung cancer. TCRdb's table, derived via immunoSEQ multiplex PCR, lists solely in-frame clones and lacks some. The sample has approximately 29,000 clones, roughly 90% seen once; the top ten hold 6.5% to 8%. Trimming took 6 bases from V and 2 from J; bases not matched to a gene: 10. The CDR3 totals 16 residues. Germline loops: CDR1 LNHDA, CDR2 SQIVND (reference sequence). Overall study findings and caveats: Researchers found a median around 58 of the top 100 tumor clones in adjacent lung. Peak T cell clonality was found in uninvolved adjacent lung, exceeding tumor.

The sample here was peripheral blood, taken before any cancer treatment. The TCR was taken from a male donor aged 60 or over with stage I lung adenocarcinoma. The chain has TRBV19 and TRBJ2-5; 9 bases agree with TRBD1. The CDR3 DNA reads as TGTGCCAGTAGCCCAACCGGACAGGGGACTCAAGAGACCCAGTACTTC. This encodes CASSPTGQGTQETQYF.